Each of the 12 T cell receptor beta chains below was sequenced from the same sample in a study of cytomegalovirus exposure and HLA in healthy donors. The PCR employed 60 Vbeta primers together with 13 Jbeta primers. Assay: immunoSEQ multiplex PCR; the TCRdb copy retains only in-frame clones and omits some. The sample contains approximately 190,000 clones, around 70% of which appear only once. Sequenced: PBMCs. These receptors all stem from a man in his forties in good health and CMV-seropositive.

The chain recombines TRBV12-5 with TRBJ1-3; D uncertain. The CDR3 consists of 13 residues. V shed 5 bases and J shed 4 bases, with 9 bases lying between them. Germline V lookup: CDR1 LGHNT, CDR2 FRNRAP. The CDR3 DNA reads TGTGCTAGTGGTCCACTAGGAGGAAACACCATATATTTT. Translating gives CASGPLGGNTIYF.

The chain has TRBV6-5 and TRBJ2-7, with 7 bases that match TRBD1. V gave up 2 bases and J gave up 4 bases; unmatched junction bases: 2. The germline CDR1 and CDR2 sequences are MNHEY and SVGAGI. This CDR3 is 13 amino acids long. The CDR3 region has the DNA TGTGCCAGCAGTTACGACAGGGTATACGAGCAGTACTTC. This sequence encodes CASSYDRVYEQYF.

Only one count was recorded for this clone. V is TRBV11-3 and J is TRBJ2-2; TRBD1 aligns across 12 bases. After removal of 5 bases from V and 2 bases from J, the junction contained 9 bases not matched to a gene. CDR1 is SGHNT and CDR2 is YENEEA in the germline V gene. This CDR3 comprises 18 residues. CDR3 in DNA: TGTGCCAGCAGCCGGGGGGACAGGGGGCGCAGAAACACCGGGGAGCTGTTTTTT. Translated, it gives CASSRGDRGRRNTGELFF.

The J gene is TRBJ2-5, the V gene TRBV19, with 10 bases identical to TRBD2. CDR1 and CDR2 from the germline V gene are LNHDA and SQIVND (reference sequence). J lost 4 bases, V lost 3 bases, and 2 bases had no gene match. This CDR3 spans 14 amino acids. Here the CDR3 DNA reads TGTGCCAGTAGTATCCAGCGGGGGGGAGAGACCCAGTACTTC. Its translation: CASSIQRGGETQYF.

This sequence joins TRBV4-2 and TRBJ1-4; 9 nucleotides agree with TRBD1. CDR3 length: 16 residues. Germline V CDR1 and CDR2: LGHNA, YNFKEQ. Losses at the gene ends were 1 base for V and 4 bases for J; bases not matched to a gene: 4. CDR3: CASSQAQGASNEKLFF. CDR3 coding DNA: TGTGCCAGCAGCCAAGCACAGGGGGCGAGTAATGAAAAACTGTTTTTT.

The rearrangement uses TRBV27 and TRBJ2-5, with TRBD2 matching 8 bases. V lost 8 bases, J lost 1 base, and 6 bases stayed unmatched. CDR1 and CDR2 from the germline V gene are MNHEY and SMNVEV (reference sequence). The CDR3 has 14 residues. The CDR3 DNA sequence: TGTGCCAGCGCTAGGGCGGGGGGCCAAGAGACCCAGTACTTC. Translating gives CASARAGGQETQYF.

The J gene is TRBJ1-1, the V gene TRBV7-9, with a weak D call TRBD1 (5 bases). This CDR3 region has 16 residues. Per the germline V gene, CDR1 is SEHNR and CDR2 is FQNEAQ (reference sequence). The V end was cut by 4 bases, the J end by 5 bases, with 20 bases between. The CDR3 here is CASSSRAAGGNTEAFF. Here the CDR3 DNA reads TGTGCCAGCAGCTCACGTGCGGCCGGGGGGAATACTGAAGCTTTCTTT.

A few counts support this clone. This sequence joins TRBV7-2 and TRBJ1-1, with D maybe TRBD1 (5 bases). The germline gives CDR1 SGHTA, CDR2 FQGNSA. V was clipped by 5 bases and J by 3 bases, with 13 bases between them. CDR3 length equals 14 residues. This CDR3 reads CASSAQGGDTEAFF. CDR3 in DNA: TGTGCCAGCAGCGCGCAGGGTGGGGACACTGAAGCTTTCTTT.

This chain links TRBV19 with TRBJ2-1, with TRBD2 as a possible D gene (7 bases). Germline V lookup: CDR1 LNHDA, CDR2 SQIVND (reference sequence). The germline V and J ends were trimmed by 8 bases and 7 bases, with 18 bases remaining between them. This CDR3 comprises 14 residues. The CDR3 DNA reads as TGTGCCAGTGGGACCGGGGGGCCGGGGAATGAGCAGTTCTTC. Protein sequence: CASGTGGPGNEQFF.

This chain connects TRBV2 to TRBJ2-5, with 8 positions matching TRBD1. Judging by the DNA end, TRBJ2-7 fits better; the J call may be wrong. This CDR3 spans 13 amino acids. From germline, CDR1 is SNHLY and CDR2 FYNNEI. Here the CDR3 DNA reads TGTGCCAGCGGAGGGACAGGTTACTACGAGCAGTACTTC. Translating gives CASGGTGYYEQYF.

This clone has just a few counts. This rearrangement joins TRBV2 to TRBJ2-1; weak D call: TRBD1 (6 bases). The V gene's germline CDR1 is SNHLY and CDR2 FYNNEI. The CDR3 runs 12 residues. V shed 5 bases and J shed 7 bases, with 9 bases lying between them. CDR3 in amino acids: CASSRGGNEQFF. The CDR3 bases are TGTGCCAGCAGTAGAGGGGGTAATGAGCAGTTCTTC.

J is TRBJ2-7 and V is TRBV5-1; TRBD1 might be the D (7 bases). Between the trimmed V and J ends, which lost 0 bases and 3 bases, there was a span of 13 bases. CDR3 length: 15 amino acids. Germline loops: CDR1 SGHRS, CDR2 YFSETQ. Here the CDR3 reads CASSLGQGGVYEQYF. In DNA form, the CDR3 reads TGCGCCAGCAGCTTGGGGCAGGGGGGCGTCTACGAGCAGTACTTC.